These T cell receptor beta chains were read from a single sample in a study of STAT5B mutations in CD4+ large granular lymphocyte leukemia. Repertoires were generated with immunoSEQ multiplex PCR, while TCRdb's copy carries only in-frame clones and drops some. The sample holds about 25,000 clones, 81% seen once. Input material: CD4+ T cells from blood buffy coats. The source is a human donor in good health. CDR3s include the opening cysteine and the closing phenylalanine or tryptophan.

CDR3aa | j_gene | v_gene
CASSQKSGLAGGPNNEQFF | TRBJ2-1 | TRBV7-6
CASTTSKANTGELFF | TRBJ2-2 | TRBV6-1
CASSLDVGSANTGELFF | TRBJ2-2 | TRBV7-3
CASRDYRGEYETQYF | TRBJ2-5 | TRBV19
CAIRVSGRIETQYF | TRBJ2-5 | TRBV10-3
CAISPTDSNQPQHF | TRBJ1-5 | TRBV10-3
CASSQRGRESGANVLTF | TRBJ2-6 | TRBV4-2
CASSRTYNEQFF | TRBJ2-1 | TRBV5-4
CASSLDPTGDSNQPQHF | TRBJ1-5 | TRBV5-1
CASSFSGDTGELFF | TRBJ2-2 | TRBV5-1
CASSAVGGYTF | TRBJ1-2 | TRBV6-6
CASSLAYGQASYEQYF | TRBJ2-7 | TRBV7-2
CASVRYTEAFF | TRBJ1-1 | TRBV19
CASSPYDRDTDTQYF | TRBJ2-3 | TRBV18
CASSPLETQYF | TRBJ2-5 | TRBV18
CASSLGQLRNEKLFF | TRBJ1-4 | TRBV11-3
CASSPQGNEQFF | TRBJ2-1 | TRBV18
CASSPWLAGGPGELFF | TRBJ2-2 | TRBV5-4
CASSFGTHATNEKLFF | TRBJ1-4 | TRBV5-1
CASSQGGRETKNIQYF | TRBJ2-4 | TRBV4-1
CASNPGTSRGQPQHF | TRBJ1-5 | TRBV19
CASSISGKGKLFF | TRBJ1-4 | TRBV19
CAWSVRQGARWPQHF | TRBJ1-5 | TRBV30
CASSLGRGRNTEAFF | TRBJ1-1 | TRBV5-1
CASTDRLAGKGGELFF | TRBJ2-2 | TRBV19
CASSYSIYSGAYGYTF | TRBJ1-2 | TRBV6-6
CASSLEGTSTEAFF | TRBJ1-1 | TRBV7-9
CSVGEGNTEAFF | TRBJ1-1 | TRBV29-1
CASRDGLAGADTQYF | TRBJ2-3 | TRBV2
CASSWGREAYGYTF | TRBJ1-2 | TRBV5-4
CAISEPGGGEQYF | NA | TRBV10-3
CASSRSGTGYWDTIYF | TRBJ1-3 | TRBV19
CASSPGMTYGNTEAFF | TRBJ1-1 | TRBV9
CASSESSGANVLTF | TRBJ2-6 | TRBV6-5
CASSESTYEQYF | TRBJ2-7 | TRBV6-1
CASKVPGGDTQYF | TRBJ2-3 | TRBV28
CASSPFSGDTGELFF | TRBJ2-2 | TRBV7-3
CASSPRGAGELFF | TRBJ2-2 | TRBV6-4
CASSPDRKETQYF | TRBJ2-5 | TRBV5-4
CAWSRPLPNEQFF | TRBJ2-1 | TRBV30
CATSRELAGAGNNEQFF | TRBJ2-1 | TRBV15
CASSMGYGYTF | TRBJ1-2 | TRBV19
CASSLMAGGLTYNEQFF | TRBJ2-1 | TRBV11-2
CASSLVLAGAQETQYF | TRBJ2-5 | TRBV5-1
CASRRPGQGPEQYF | TRBJ2-7 | TRBV2
CASSVGWSGSDEQYF | TRBJ2-7 | TRBV9
CASSFLGQGEGSPLHF | TRBJ1-6 | TRBV5-1
CASSLARITDTQYF | TRBJ2-3 | TRBV5-1
CASSGAGNYGYTF | TRBJ1-2 | TRBV6-4
CASRSQGASYNEQFF | TRBJ2-1 | TRBV7-2
CASSPTGLAGVSADTQYF | TRBJ2-3 | TRBV7-2
CASSLDPRTGKAFF | TRBJ1-1 | TRBV7-9
CASSPDSSGGYNEQFF | TRBJ2-1 | TRBV7-2
CSVEGAGETQYF | TRBJ2-5 | TRBV29-1
CASSELTSNTEAFF | TRBJ1-1 | TRBV6-1
CASSLGVDQPQHF | TRBJ1-5 | TRBV28
CASSARHGDSGNTIYF | TRBJ1-3 | TRBV9
CASNALVGTEAFF | TRBJ1-1 | TRBV7-9
CASSLNVANTEAFF | TRBJ1-1 | TRBV5-1